The sequence of this TCR beta chain was determined in a study of T cell changes during pregnancy in multiple sclerosis. The CDR3 is made up of 12 amino acids. The V gene's germline CDR1 is SNHLY and CDR2 FYNNEI. Deletions cut 7 bases from V and 0 bases from J, with 6 bases between. This table comes from immunoSEQ multiplex PCR, and its TCRdb copy is limited to in-frame clones, with some not included. The data show 35,000 to 40,000 clones, roughly nine tenths seen once. The starting material was CD8+ T cells from peripheral blood mononuclear cells, obtained in the second trimester of pregnancy. This TCR was sampled from a female donor with multiple sclerosis, enrolled in a pregnancy study. This rearrangement joins TRBV2 to TRBJ1-1; D not certain. Written as DNA, the CDR3 is TGTGCCAGCAACCCGGTGAACACTGAAGCTTTCTTT. Translated: CASNPVNTEAFF.